A single sample is the source of the 20 T cell receptor beta chains below, sequenced in a study of cytomegalovirus exposure and HLA in healthy donors. The study ran its PCR with 60 Vbeta and 13 Jbeta primers. Clones were sequenced by immunoSEQ multiplex PCR, and TCRdb holds only the in-frame ones, with some missing. The sample includes about 50,000 clones, approximately 85% seen only once; the top ten take roughly 2.3%. Sequencing input: PBMCs. These receptors all stem from a boy younger than 18 in good health and CMV-seropositive.

This clone was counted a few times. CDR3: CASSQVGGAGGNTIYF. CDR3 DNA sequence: TGCGCCAGCAGCCAAGTAGGCGGGGCGGGAGGAAACACCATATATTTT. This rearrangement joins TRBV4-1 to TRBJ1-3, with D perhaps TRBD1 (5 bases). Germline CDR1 reads MGHRA; CDR2 reads YSYEKL. Trimming cost V 1 base and J 4 bases, with 14 bases left between them. The CDR3 is made up of 16 amino acids.

This clone was counted a single time. The genes are TRBV7-9 and TRBJ2-4; 7 positions match TRBD2. V gave up 1 base and J gave up 1 base; unmatched junction bases: 7. Germline V gene lookup returns CDR1 SEHNR and CDR2 FQNEAQ (reference sequence). The CDR3 is 17 amino acids. CDR3 bases: TGTGCCAGCAGCTTAGGGGGGACTACAGACGCCAAAAACATTCAGTACTTC. This translates into CASSLGGTTDAKNIQYF.

The chain carries TRBV19 and TRBJ2-2; 8 bases fit TRBD1. This CDR3 is built from 15 residues. With V trimmed by 7 bases and J by 5 bases, 9 bases remained unmatched. Germline V lookup: CDR1 LNHDA, CDR2 SQIVND (reference sequence). CDR3 DNA sequence: TGTGCCAGTACCCCCGGACAGGGCAAAACCGGGGAGCTGTTTTTT. It yields the protein CASTPGQGKTGELFF.

CDR3 sequence (DNA): TGTGCCAGCAGTGCTTACAGCCACTATAATTCACCCCTCCACTTT. Translating it yields CASSAYSHYNSPLHF. This chain connects TRBV6-6 to TRBJ1-6; no definite D call. The CDR3 has 15 residues. Germline V lookup: CDR1 MNHNY, CDR2 SVGAGI (reference sequence). V gave up 5 bases and J gave up 3 bases, with 11 bases separating them.

In nucleotides, the CDR3 is TGTGCCAGCACGGGGGGCCTCTTTAACACCATATATTTT. It is translated as CASTGGLFNTIYF. The V call is TRBV6-5, the J call TRBJ1-3; a weak D match, TRBD1 (6 bases). This CDR3 spans 13 amino acids. The V end was cut by 7 bases, the J end by 7 bases, with 14 bases between. Germline V gene lookup returns CDR1 MNHEY and CDR2 SVGAGI.

This clone has only a few counts. The chain carries TRBV6-1 and TRBJ1-5; D is ambiguous. This CDR3 has 14 residues. The V end was cut by 6 bases, the J end by 11 bases, with 20 bases between. Germline V lookup: CDR1 MNHNS, CDR2 SASEGT. The CDR3 loop reads CASSGRNEFGTQHF. In DNA, the CDR3 is TGTGCCAGCAGCGGAAGGAACGAATTCGGGACCCAGCATTTT.

This clone showed up just once. The chain combines TRBV5-1 with TRBJ2-7, with unresolved D. This CDR3 is 12 amino acids long. Per the germline V gene, CDR1 is SGHRS and CDR2 is YFSETQ. V was cut by 3 bases and J by 5 bases, with 9 bases left in between. The CDR3 DNA sequence: TGCGCCAGCAGCTACAATCGCCACGAGCAGTACTTC. Its translation is CASSYNRHEQYF.

The chain carries TRBV27 and TRBJ2-3; D not certain. CDR3 length: 14 amino acids. Germline-derived CDR1 and CDR2 are MNHEY and SMNVEV (reference sequence). Trimming removed 7 bases at V and 1 base at J, with 12 bases between. The CDR3 here is CASTQDSRTDTQYF. The CDR3 bases are TGTGCCAGCACCCAAGACTCTCGCACAGATACGCAGTATTTT.

The chain recombines TRBV19 with TRBJ2-3, with TRBD2 identical over 13 bases. CDR1 and CDR2 (germline): LNHDA, SQIVND (reference sequence). The V and J ends lost 5 bases and 2 bases, in that order; junction bases with no gene match: 4. The CDR3 extends over 16 amino acids. CDR3 loop: CASSLTSGGYTDTQYF. The CDR3 nucleotides are TGTGCCAGTAGTTTGACTAGCGGGGGGTACACAGATACGCAGTATTTT.

Here the CDR3 DNA reads TGTGCCAGCAGCAGAATCTTACCGGGAAACACTGAAGCTTTCTTT. This translates into CASSRILPGNTEAFF. The chain links TRBV7-9 to TRBJ1-1; D unclear. The V gene's germline CDR1 is SEHNR and CDR2 FQNEAQ (reference sequence). Deletions cut 5 bases from V and 2 bases from J, with 15 bases between. The CDR3 loop spans 15 amino acids.

The V call is TRBV2, the J call TRBJ1-1, with 7 bases lining up with TRBD1. CDR1 is SNHLY and CDR2 is FYNNEI in the germline V gene. The CDR3 loop spans 14 amino acids. V lost 4 bases, J lost 4 bases, and 6 bases stayed unmatched. CDR3 in amino acids: CASSGQGVGTEAFF. CDR3 in DNA: TGTGCCAGCAGTGGACAGGGCGTGGGCACTGAAGCTTTCTTT. Full variable domain (outside the CDR3, taken from reference TRBV2 and TRBJ1-1): EPEVTQTPSHQVTQMGQEVILRCVPISNHLYFYWYRQILGQKVEFLVSFYNNEISEKSEIFDDQFSVERPDGSNFTLKIRSTKLEDSAMYFCASSGQGVGTEAFFGQGTRLTVV.

The gene calls are TRBV6-1 and TRBJ1-3; tentatively, D is TRBD1 (5 bases). Germline V gives CDR1 MNHNS, CDR2 SASEGT. Deletions cut 4 bases from V and 0 bases from J, with 10 bases between. The CDR3 sequence is 15 residues long. Here the CDR3 reads CASSVVRDSGNTIYF. Here the CDR3 DNA reads TGTGCCAGCAGTGTAGTCAGGGACTCTGGAAACACCATATATTTT.

The rearrangement uses TRBV18 and TRBJ1-2, with D maybe TRBD1 (5 bases). CDR3 size: 15 residues. V was pared by 4 bases and J by 0 bases, with 12 bases between. CDR1 is KGHSH, CDR2 LQKENI, per germline. Written as DNA, the CDR3 is TGTGCCAGCTCACAGTCAGGGCAGCCTAACTATGGCTACACCTTC. Translation gives CASSQSGQPNYGYTF.

As concerns this clone: The germline gene is not matched at one end of the junction; a read error may be the cause. This chain uses TRBV7-9 with TRBJ1-6; a possible D gene is TRBD1 (6 bases). The CDR3 extends over 16 amino acids. Germline CDR1 is SEHNR and CDR2 is FQNEAQ (reference sequence). The CDR3: CSSSFLRGRGNSPLHF. CDR3 in DNA: TGTTCCAGCAGCTTTCTCCGGGGCAGGGGTAATTCACCCCTCCACTTT.

The chain is built from TRBV6-1 and TRBJ1-2, with D perhaps matching TRBD1 (6 bases). Germline lookup yields CDR1 MNHNS and CDR2 SASEGT. The V end was cut by 3 bases, the J end by 7 bases, with 12 bases between. This CDR3 is 13 amino acids long. CDR3 sequence reads: CASSDRGRIGYTF. The CDR3 DNA reads as TGTGCCAGCAGTGACAGGGGAAGGATTGGCTACACCTTC.

The CDR3 spells CASSEVSYGYTF. CDR3 DNA: TGTGCCAGCAGTGAAGTTTCGTATGGCTACACCTTC. The chain combines TRBV2 with TRBJ1-2, with D hard to call. V was clipped by 1 base and J by 5 bases, with 5 bases between them. CDR1 SNHLY and CDR2 FYNNEI come from the germline V gene. The CDR3 covers 12 residues.

The V and J genes are TRBV18 and TRBJ2-7; 9 bases align to TRBD1. This CDR3 is 14 amino acids long. Germline CDR1 is KGHSH and CDR2 is LQKENI. The J segment lost 5 bases and the V segment lost 4 bases, leaving 6 bases of the junction unmatched. The CDR3 nucleotides are TGTGCCAGCTCACGGGGACAGGGAGGAGACGAGCAGTACTTC. It yields the protein CASSRGQGGDEQYF. Supplemented by reference TRBV18 and TRBJ2-7, the full variable domain reads NAGVMQNPRHLVRRRGQEARLRCSPMKGHSHVYWYRQLPEEGLKFMVYLQKENIIDESGMPKERFSAEFPKEGPSILRIQQVVRGDSAAYFCASSRGQGGDEQYFGPGTRLTVT.

The V and J genes are TRBV7-9 and TRBJ2-7; 9 positions match TRBD1. The CDR3 consists of 14 residues. V was clipped by 4 bases and J by 3 bases; unmatched bases: 4. CDR1 SEHNR and CDR2 FQNEAQ come from the germline V gene (reference sequence). The CDR3: CASSSPGQGYEQYF. The CDR3 bases are TGTGCCAGCAGCTCCCCGGGACAGGGCTACGAGCAGTACTTC.

V is TRBV7-8 and J is TRBJ1-1, with TRBD1 identical over 7 bases. V shed 5 bases and J 6 bases; nucleotides not matched to a gene: 15. The CDR3 extends over 16 amino acids. CDR1 is SGHVS, CDR2 FQNEAQ, per germline. CDR3: CASSPDQGGYVAEAFF. The CDR3 DNA sequence: TGTGCCAGCAGCCCGGACCAGGGGGGATATGTGGCTGAAGCTTTCTTT.

The chain uses TRBV2 and TRBJ2-1; 7 bases line up with TRBD1. V lost 7 bases and J lost 5; bases outside the gene matches: 8. The CDR3 runs 14 residues. CDR1 is SNHLY, CDR2 FYNNEI, per germline. The DNA for the CDR3 is TGTGCCAGCACTCCCCGGGACAGCGACAATGAGCAGTTCTTC. Protein: CASTPRDSDNEQFF.